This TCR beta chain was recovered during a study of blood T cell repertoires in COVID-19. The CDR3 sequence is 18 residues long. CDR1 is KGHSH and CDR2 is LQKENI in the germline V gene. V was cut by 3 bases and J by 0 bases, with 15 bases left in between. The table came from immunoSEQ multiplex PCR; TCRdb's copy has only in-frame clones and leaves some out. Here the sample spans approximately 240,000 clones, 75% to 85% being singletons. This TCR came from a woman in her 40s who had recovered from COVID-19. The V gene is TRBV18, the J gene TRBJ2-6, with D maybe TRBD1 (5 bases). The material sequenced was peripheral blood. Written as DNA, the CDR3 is TGTGCCAGCTCACCGATTAGTCAGGGTGACTCTGGGGCCAACGTCCTGACTTTC. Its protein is CASSPISQGDSGANVLTF.